The 4 T cell receptor beta chains given below trace back to one sample, sequenced in a study of blood T cell repertoires in COVID-19. Here immunoSEQ multiplex PCR was the method, and the copy in TCRdb shows in-frame clones only, minus some. The sample has 150,000 to 200,000 clones, 82% seen once. What was sequenced was peripheral blood. These receptors came from a woman aged 60-75 years with COVID-19, enrolled during active disease.

This clone was seen only once. The CDR3 sequence: CASSLFATGVHNEQFF. CDR3 DNA sequence: TGTGCCAGCAGCTTGTTTGCTACTGGAGTACACAATGAGCAGTTCTTC. The chain joins TRBV7-3 to TRBJ2-1; D not resolved. The V end was cut by 3 bases, the J end by 5 bases, with 17 bases between. Germline V gene data show CDR1 as SGHTA and CDR2 as FQGTGA. The CDR3 has 16 amino acids. The entire variable domain, with the rest obtained from reference TRBV7-3 and TRBJ2-1, is as follows: GAGVSQTPSNKVTEKGKYVELRCDPISGHTALYWYRQSLGQGPEFLIYFQGTGAADDSGLPNDRFFAVRPEGSVSTLKIQRTERGDSAVYLCASSLFATGVHNEQFFGPGTRLTVL.

This clone was seen more than once but under ten times. The rearrangement uses TRBV3-1 (or the pseudogene TRBV3-2) and TRBJ2-2; TRBD2 aligns across 7 bases. Germline V lookup: CDR1 LGHDT, CDR2 YNNKEL (reference sequence). CDR3 length equals 15 residues. Losses at the gene ends were 3 bases for V and 3 bases for J; bases not matched to a gene: 4. The CDR3 DNA follows: TGTGCCAGCAGCCAGGGCGGGAGAGACACCGGGGAGCTGTTTTTT. Its protein product is CASSQGGRDTGELFF.

The chain employs TRBV28 and TRBJ2-7, with 11 bases lining up with TRBD2. Germline CDR1 is MDHEN and CDR2 is SYDVKM. The CDR3 contains 14 residues. V was clipped by 1 base and J by 7 bases; unmatched bases: 3. The CDR3 nucleotides read TGTGCCAGCAGTTTATCTAGCGGGGGGACTGAGCAGTACGTC. This codes for CASSLSSGGTEQYV.

This clone was observed a single time. The genes are TRBV28 and TRBJ1-4, with D maybe TRBD1 (6 bases). V shed 3 bases and J shed 2 bases, with 7 bases lying between them. Looked up from germline, CDR1 is MDHEN and CDR2 is SYDVKM. The CDR3 covers 14 residues. The CDR3: CASSFQGTNEKLFF. The CDR3 bases are TGTGCCAGCAGTTTTCAGGGGACTAATGAAAAACTGTTTTTT.